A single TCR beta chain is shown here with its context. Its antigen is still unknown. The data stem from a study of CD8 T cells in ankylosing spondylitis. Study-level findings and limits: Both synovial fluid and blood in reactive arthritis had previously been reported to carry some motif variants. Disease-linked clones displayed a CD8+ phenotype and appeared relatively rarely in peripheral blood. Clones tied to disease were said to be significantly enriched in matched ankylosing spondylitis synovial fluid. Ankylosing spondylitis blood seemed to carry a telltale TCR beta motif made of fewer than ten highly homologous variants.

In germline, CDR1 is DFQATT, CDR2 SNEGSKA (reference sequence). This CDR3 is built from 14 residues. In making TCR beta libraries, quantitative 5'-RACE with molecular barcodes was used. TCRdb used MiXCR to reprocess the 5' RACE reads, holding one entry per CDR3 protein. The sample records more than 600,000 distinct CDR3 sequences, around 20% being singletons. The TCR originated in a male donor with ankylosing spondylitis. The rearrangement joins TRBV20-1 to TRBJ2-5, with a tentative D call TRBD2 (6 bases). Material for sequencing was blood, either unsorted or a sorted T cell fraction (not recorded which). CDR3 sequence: CSPLRVAVQETQYF. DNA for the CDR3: TGCAGCCCGCTTCGGGTAGCGGTCCAAGAGACCCAGTACTTC.